This is a list of T cell receptor beta chains from one sample in a study of blood T cell repertoires in COVID-19. TCRdb's copy holds only in-frame clones and misses some; the assay was immunoSEQ multiplex PCR. This repertoire shows about 150,000 clones, about 85% found once; its top ten account for 8.3%. The specimen sequenced was peripheral blood. These receptors originate from a woman in her sixties or seventies with COVID-19, enrolled during active disease. Each CDR3 is given with its conserved first and last residue. D genes are given only for firm matches. Clone size, where shown, is once, few, many, or a class for clones that have expanded.

j_call	v_call	d_call	clone_size	cdr3_nt	cdr3_aa
TRBJ1-4	TRBV25-1	NA	NA	TGTGCCAGCACCTACGGGGGGAGGGCTGGGGGTGAAAAACTGTTTTTT	CASTYGGRAGGEKLFF
TRBJ1-5	TRBV5-1	NA	NA	TGCGCCAGCAGCTTGGATGGCCAAGGGGGGCCCCAGCATTTT	CASSLDGQGGPQHF
TRBJ1-1	TRBV9	NA	NA	TGTGCCAGCAGCACCTCCACGTCTAAGAGGACTGAAGCTTTCTTT	CASSTSTSKRTEAFF
TRBJ2-3	TRBV7-2	NA	few	TGTGCCAGCAGCTTAGGAGAGTTTCCGCAGTATTTT	CASSLGEFPQYF
TRBJ1-1	TRBV18	NA	NA	TGTGCCAGCTCCTTCGGACAGTCGGCTTTCTTT	CASSFGQSAFF
TRBJ1-2	TRBV12-3/TRBV12-4	NA	NA	TGTGCCAGCAGGGCGGATCAACTCTATGGCTACACCTTC	CASRADQLYGYTF
TRBJ2-3	TRBV5-1	NA	few	TGCGCCAGCAGCTCCCAGGGGTGGAGAGATACGCAGTATTTT	CASSSQGWRDTQYF
TRBJ1-6	TRBV11-2	NA	NA	TGTGCCAGCAGCCCGAGCTCACCCCTCCACTTT	CASSPSSPLHF
TRBJ1-6	TRBV2	TRBD1	NA	TGTGCCAGCAGTCTCGGGCCGGGACAGAATAATTCACCCCTCCACTTT	CASSLGPGQNNSPLHF
TRBJ2-3	TRBV30	NA	NA	TGTGCCTGGATTAAGCAGACTAGCACAGATACGCAGTATTTT	CAWIKQTSTDTQYF
TRBJ1-4	TRBV5-1	TRBD1	NA	TGCGCCAGCAGCAGGGACAGTTATGAAAAACTGTTTTTT	CASSRDSYEKLFF
TRBJ1-1	TRBV7-9	NA	NA	TGTGCCAGCAGCTTTCAGGGGCTAAATGAAGCTTTCTTT	CASSFQGLNEAFF
TRBJ1-2	TRBV7-8	TRBD1	once	TGTGCCAGCAGCTTATTCGGACAGGGGGCGGATGGCTACACCTTC	CASSLFGQGADGYTF
TRBJ1-6	TRBV5-1	NA	many	TGCGCCAGCAGCTTCCTCACAGGGAGCGATAATTCACCCCTCCACTTT	CASSFLTGSDNSPLHF
TRBJ2-7	TRBV7-9	NA	NA	TGTGCCAGCAGCTTTACTGCAGGGGTATACGAGCAGTACTTC	CASSFTAGVYEQYF
TRBJ2-3	TRBV15	TRBD2	NA	TGTGCCACTCAGGCTAGCGGACGTGGAGATACGCAGTATTTT	CATQASGRGDTQYF
TRBJ2-3	TRBV2	NA	once	TGTGCCAGCAGGGGGGGGGCGGATACGCAGTATTTT	CASRGGADTQYF
TRBJ1-5	TRBV5-6	TRBD1	NA	TGTGCCAGCAGCAGGCGGGACAGGGGCGGGAATCAGCCCCAGCATTTT	CASSRRDRGGNQPQHF
TRBJ1-4	TRBV7-9	TRBD1	NA	TGTGCCAGCAGCCCAATCGACAGGGGCGAAAAACTGTTTTTT	CASSPIDRGEKLFF
TRBJ1-1	TRBV5-1	TRBD1	NA	TGCGCCAGCAGCCCCTCGGACAGGGCCCAAGTCGGGAACACTGAAGCTTTCTTT	CASSPSDRAQVGNTEAFF
TRBJ2-3	TRBV3-1/TRBV3-2	TRBD2	NA	TGTGCCAGCAGCCAAGATCGGGGGGGAGGGCCGCCGAGTCCCTTTTATTTT	CASSQDRGGGPPSPFYF
TRBJ1-2	TRBV5-1	TRBD1	once	TGCGCCAGCAGCTACGACAGGGAATATGGCTACACCTTC	CASSYDREYGYTF
TRBJ1-2	TRBV2	NA	NA	TGTGCCAGCAGTAGCCAGGGAAATGGCTACACCTTC	CASSSQGNGYTF
TRBJ2-1	TRBV7-3	TRBD1	NA	TGTGCCAGCAGCTCTAGGAGGGACAGGTCCTACAATGAGCAGTTCTTC	CASSSRRDRSYNEQFF
TRBJ1-3	TRBV10-1	NA	NA	TGCGCCAGCAGATTAAGGGGTCCCTCTGGAAACACCATATATTTT	CASRLRGPSGNTIYF
TRBJ2-5	TRBV15	NA	NA	TGTGCCACCAGCAGAGATCTTTCCAGGGAAGGGCAAAAGACCCAGTACTTC	CATSRDLSREGQKTQYF
TRBJ1-5	TRBV18	TRBD1	NA	TGTGCCAGCTCACCGCCGGGACAGGGGAATCAGCCCCAGCATTTT	CASSPPGQGNQPQHF
TRBJ1-1	TRBV9	NA	NA	TGTGCCAGCAGCGTAGGCGTCGCGAACACTGAAGCTTTCTTT	CASSVGVANTEAFF
TRBJ2-1	TRBV5-1	NA	few	TGCGCCAGCAGCGCGGCGGCAATAGAGCAGTTCTTC	CASSAAAIEQFF
TRBJ2-1	TRBV7-8	TRBD1	NA	TGTGCCAGCAGCTTAGGGACAGGGGGCCGGGAGCAGTTCTTC	CASSLGTGGREQFF
TRBJ1-1	TRBV21-1	NA	NA	TGTGCCAGCAACTCGGGAGAAGCTTTCTTT	CASNSGEAFF
TRBJ2-6	TRBV9	NA	NA	TGTGCCAGCACCCGGGGATGGGGGGCCAACGTCCTGACTTTC	CASTRGWGANVLTF
TRBJ1-2	TRBV29-1	NA	few	TGCAGCGTTGCCTCCACCTGGCGGGGCTACACCTTC	CSVASTWRGYTF
TRBJ2-1	TRBV2	NA	NA	TGTGCCAGCAGTGAACAGGGGCCTCGAGGAGAGCAGTTCTTC	CASSEQGPRGEQFF
TRBJ1-2	TRBV12-5	TRBD1	NA	TGTGCTAGTGGTTCCCCAGACAGGGGCTATGGCTACACCTTC	CASGSPDRGYGYTF
TRBJ2-2	TRBV9	TRBD2	once	TGTGCCAGCAGCGTACTAGCGGGGGGTCTAACGAACACCGGGGAGCTGTTTTTT	CASSVLAGGLTNTGELFF
TRBJ2-3	TRBV29-1	NA	few	TGCAGCCCTCTCAGCGGTCTGGCAGATACGCAGTATTTT	CSPLSGLADTQYF
TRBJ2-1	TRBV5-4	TRBD2	NA	TGTGCCAGCAGCTACGATCTTCTAGCGGGAGGGCATGAGCAGTTCTTC	CASSYDLLAGGHEQFF
TRBJ2-5	TRBV2	NA	NA	TGTGCCAGACATGACTACCGAGAGACCCAGTACTTC	CARHDYRETQYF
TRBJ1-1	TRBV15	TRBD1	NA	TGTGCCACCCACCCAGGGACAGCGAACACTGAAGCTTTCTTT	CATHPGTANTEAFF
TRBJ2-5	TRBV10-3	NA	NA	TGTGCCATCAGTGAGTTGGGGGGAGCCCAAGAGACCCAGTACTTC	CAISELGGAQETQYF
TRBJ1-3	TRBV5-8	NA	NA	TGTGCCAGCAGCTTTCGCAGGGCGCTTTCCTCTGGAAACACCATATATTTT	CASSFRRALSSGNTIYF
TRBJ2-3	TRBV10-3	NA	NA	TGTGCCATCAGATCCGTATGGCGGGAAACCCTACCCCATACGCAGTATTTT	CAIRSVWRETLPHTQYF
TRBJ2-1	TRBV6-2/TRBV6-3	TRBD2	NA	TGTGCCAGCAGTCCCCCCCGACTAGCGGGGGGTCCCAATGAGCAGTTCTTC	CASSPPRLAGGPNEQFF
TRBJ2-6	TRBV4-1	TRBD1	NA	TGCGCCAGCAGCCACCCCCGGGACAGACACTCTGGGGCCAACGTCCTGACTTTC	CASSHPRDRHSGANVLTF
TRBJ1-2	TRBV6-5	NA	NA	TGTGCCAGCAGAGCGGACGCCTCGATGGGCTACACCTTC	CASRADASMGYTF
TRBJ2-3	TRBV7-8	TRBD2	NA	TGTGCCAGCAGCTCGCTCCAGAGACTAGCGGTCCACAAAAGCACAGATACGCAGTATTTT	CASSSLQRLAVHKSTDTQYF
TRBJ2-1	TRBV7-2	TRBD1	NA	TGTGCCAGCAGCTCACAGGGGGTGAGTGAGCAGTTCTTC	CASSSQGVSEQFF
TRBJ1-6	TRBV12-3/TRBV12-4	TRBD1	NA	TGTGCCAGCAGTATCAGGGGGTCACCCCTCCACTTT	CASSIRGSPLHF
TRBJ2-5	TRBV2	TRBD1	NA	TGTGCCAGCAGTGAATTTACAGGGGCAGGGGAGACCCAGTACTTC	CASSEFTGAGETQYF
TRBJ2-1	TRBV11-1	TRBD1	NA	TGTGCCAGCACCCCAAGGGGGCGCTTCGACAATGAGCAGTTCTTC	CASTPRGRFDNEQFF
TRBJ1-1	TRBV2	TRBD1	once	TGTGCCAGCAGCCGACAGGGACAGAACACTGAAGCTTTCTTT	CASSRQGQNTEAFF
TRBJ2-2	TRBV9	TRBD2	many	TGTGCCAGCAGCGTAGAGGCGGGGGGAAACACCGGGGAGCTGTTTTTT	CASSVEAGGNTGELFF
TRBJ1-2	TRBV14	NA	NA	TGTGCCAGCAGCCAAGAAATTGGCGCAGGTGGCTACACCTTC	CASSQEIGAGGYTF
TRBJ1-1	TRBV20-1	TRBD1	NA	TGCAGTGCTTGGACAGGGGCTGAAGCTTTCTTT	CSAWTGAEAFF